The TCR beta chain described here comes from a study of T-cell memory formation after mild COVID-19. TCRdb re-derived calls from the 5' RACE reads in MiXCR, one entry per CDR3 protein. Here the sample spans roughly 450,000 distinct CDR3 sequences, about 20% being singletons. The study, taken as a whole, reports: The study found contracting CD4+ clones mainly in CM and EM and contracting CD8+ clones in EMRA.

V was clipped by 5 bases and J by 1 base; unmatched bases: 6. The length of the CDR3 is 14 residues. Germline V lookup: CDR1 GTSNPN, CDR2 SVGIG (reference sequence). This clonotype was observed a handful of times. The antigen is undetermined. The chain couples TRBV30 to TRBJ1-1; TRBD1 matches 8 bases. The receptor comes from an adult woman who had mild COVID-19 (a few samples of this study predate the infection). Cell type and time point are not known. Sample: PBMCs or a T cell subset sorted from them (not recorded which). CDR3 loop: CAWHYRGRNTEAFF. The CDR3 DNA follows: TGTGCCTGGCACTACAGGGGGAGGAACACTGAAGCTTTCTTT.